This T cell receptor (beta chain) was documented in a study of T cells after yellow fever vaccination (dated by TCRdb to between 2018 and 2021). With regard to the full study: The SMART-Seq v4 Ultra Low Input RNA kit was used to prepare libraries from fractions with low cell numbers. Bulk TCR alpha and beta repertoires were sequenced longitudinally to track T-cell clones before and after primary and booster YFV17D yellow fever vaccination. Two healthy male donors made up the cohort, one aged 18 to 30 years and the other aged 30 to 40 years. Blood was drawn at multiple timepoints before and after primary and secondary immunization, with bulk PBMC replicates and cell subsets isolated.

TCR cDNA was synthesized by 5'RACE template switching, through which a universal primer site and unique molecular identifiers were introduced. cDNA synthesis was primed from both the TCR alpha and TCR beta constant segments. Two PCR steps were used to amplify libraries, with sample barcodes and sequencing adapters being added in the second step. Sequencing of libraries was performed on Illumina HiSeq 2500 (2x100 bp) or NovaSeq (2x150 bp). Regarding the original processing steps: MIGEC was used to demultiplex reads and collapse the reads into UMI consensus sequences, and MiXCR was used for V(D)J alignment. Clonotypes responding to the vaccine were identified with edgeR on replicate PBMC samples, with the criteria of FDR below 0.01 and a log2 fold change above 5 up to day 15. CD4 or CD8 identity was assigned to each bulk clonotype according to whether the clonotype was present at higher abundance in the sequenced CD4 repertoire or the sequenced CD8 repertoire. Starting from the raw public reads, TCRdb applied fastp trimming at Q25, assembled clones with MiXCR and retained in-frame beta chains. Merged by CDR3 protein, the rows form single entries marked with the most common genes and DNA. TCRdb, not the authors, supplied the V and J calls. The sample has a few hundred thousand distinct CDR3 sequences on record, roughly 7% of them singletons. About 18% of the sample comes from the top ten.

This clonotype was seen at least ten times. Its antigen remains undetermined. Base quality data are lacking; no much larger clone is found one base away. The treatment or condition label corresponds to: live attenuated yellow fever vaccine strain. At each blood-draw timepoint, two biological replicates of bulk PBMCs were obtained. PBMCs were isolated from peripheral blood using a standard Ficoll-Paque protocol. RNA was extracted with TriZol from bulk PBMCs, CD4 and CD8 fractions, and dextramer-positive and dextramer-negative fractions. Results the study describes overall, beyond this receptor: The study included only two donors, which limits how far the findings can be generalized. Computational filtering was needed because FACS-sorted repertoires could contain abundant contaminating clonotypes from the bulk population. A small fraction of clonotypes showed up in both the CD4 and CD8 compartments, probably as a result of convergent recombination. Most clones expanded after primary vaccination were re-detected after the booster (96% of CD4 and roughly 87% of CD8), suggesting broad memory maintenance. The secondary T-cell response was weaker than the primary response but faster, peaking on day 5 instead of day 15.

The sample consisted of PBMCs, taken more than 35 days after the first yellow fever vaccination. This clonotype was obtained from a man between 18 and 35 years old who received the YFV17D yellow fever vaccine.

CDR3 loop: CASSSFLGGGPDTQYF. At the DNA level, the sequence is TGTGCCAGCAGCTCCTTCCTCGGCGGGGGCCCAGATACGCAGTATTTT. Recombination linked TRBV5-6 to TRBJ2-3, with TRBD2 perhaps the D gene, on 7 matching bases. Looking up the germline V gene yields CDR1 SGHDT and CDR2 YYEEEE. The CDR3 holds 16 amino acids from the cysteine to the phenylalanine. The kept DNA is CDR3 alone, 48 bases in frame from the first base. V is reduced by 3 bases and J by 4 bases, leaving a spacing of 18 bases between them.